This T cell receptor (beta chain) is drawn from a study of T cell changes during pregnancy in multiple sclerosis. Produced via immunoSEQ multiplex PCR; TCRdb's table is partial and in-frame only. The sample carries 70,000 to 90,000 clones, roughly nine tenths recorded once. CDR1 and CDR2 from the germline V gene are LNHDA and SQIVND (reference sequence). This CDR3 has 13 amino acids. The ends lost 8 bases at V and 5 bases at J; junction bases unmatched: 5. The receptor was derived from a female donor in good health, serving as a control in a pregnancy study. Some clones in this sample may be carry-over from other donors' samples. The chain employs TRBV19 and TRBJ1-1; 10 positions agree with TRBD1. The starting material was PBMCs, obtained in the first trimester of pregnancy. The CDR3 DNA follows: TGTGCCAGTTTGCAGGACAGGGGGACTGAAGCTTTCTTT. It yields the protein CASLQDRGTEAFF.